These 9 T cell receptor beta chains came from one sample sequenced in a study of T cell responses to AZD1222 COVID-19 vaccine. Some clones are missing from TCRdb's copy, which holds only in-frame ones; the method was immunoSEQ multiplex PCR. This sample carries 120,000 to 150,000 clones, about 91% of them seen once, and the ten largest clones take approximately 3.6%. Sequences were derived from peripheral blood, sampled on day 0 of MenACWY control vaccination. Source of these receptors: an adult in good health.

This chain uses TRBV7-9 with TRBJ1-6; D may be TRBD1 (5 bases). Germline V CDR1 and CDR2: SEHNR, FQNEAQ (reference sequence). This CDR3 spans 17 amino acids. Trimming removed 1 base at V and 10 bases at J, with 20 bases between. CDR3 region: CASSLGGAQAEGSPLHF. The CDR3 bases are TGTGCCAGCAGCTTAGGAGGGGCGCAGGCCGAGGGATCACCCCTCCACTTT.

The CDR3, as DNA: TGTGCCAGCAGCGGACAAGAGACCCAGTACTTC. Amino acid sequence: CASSGQETQYF. The chain carries TRBV9 and TRBJ2-5; D remains ambiguous. Germline V CDR1 and CDR2: SGDLS, YYNGEE. V was cut by 3 bases and J by 2 bases, with 2 bases left in between. The CDR3 is made up of 11 amino acids.

This chain joins TRBV7-8 and TRBJ1-4, with 9 bases that match TRBD1. Germline V gene sequence: CDR1 SGHVS, CDR2 FQNEAQ. The CDR3 has 16 residues. V lost 3 bases to trimming and J lost 8 bases; unmatched junction nucleotides: 10. CDR3 coding DNA: TGTGCCAGCAGCTTGGACAGGGGTGGGAGAGCCGAAAAACTGTTTTTT. Translated, it gives CASSLDRGGRAEKLFF.

The chain links TRBV7-2 to TRBJ1-3; D call uncertain. Germline lookup yields CDR1 SGHTA and CDR2 FQGNSA. V shed 1 base and J shed 0 bases, with 10 bases lying between them. The CDR3 spans 16 residues. CDR3 loop: CASSLEPAYSGNTIYF. The CDR3 DNA is TGTGCCAGCAGCTTAGAACCGGCCTACTCTGGAAACACCATATATTTT.

The chain combines TRBV6-5 with TRBJ2-7; TRBD2 agrees at 9 bases. Germline V gives CDR1 MNHEY, CDR2 SVGAGI. Germline trimming cut 8 bases from V and 0 bases from J; bases unmatched to any gene: 5. The CDR3 spans 14 residues. The CDR3 region is CASGLAGLSYEQYF. The CDR3 DNA follows: TGTGCCAGCGGCCTAGCGGGGCTCTCCTACGAGCAGTACTTC.

This chain links TRBV7-6 with TRBJ2-7, with 7 bases matching TRBD2. Trimming took 5 bases from V and 2 from J; bases not matched to a gene: 9. The CDR3 loop spans 15 amino acids. Germline V gene data show CDR1 as SGHVS and CDR2 as FNYEAQ. The chain's CDR3 is CASSESSGGTYEQYF. In nucleotides, the CDR3 is TGTGCCAGCAGCGAGTCTAGCGGAGGGACCTACGAGCAGTACTTC.

In its sample, this clone was seen once. CDR3 DNA: TGTGCCAGCAGCTTGGGACTAGCGGCGAACACCGGGGAGCTGTTTTTT. As protein: CASSLGLAANTGELFF. The chain joins TRBV5-4 to TRBJ2-2, with 9 bases aligning to TRBD2. The CDR3 has 16 amino acids. The J segment lost 0 bases and the V segment lost 0 bases, leaving 0 bases of the junction unmatched. Germline loops: CDR1 SGHNT, CDR2 YYREEE (reference sequence).

The chain employs TRBV9 and TRBJ1-1; D gene ambiguous. Per the germline V gene, CDR1 is SGDLS and CDR2 is YYNGEE. V shed 4 bases and J shed 3 bases, with 7 bases lying between them. CDR3 length: 12 amino acids. CDR3: CASSPRDTEAFF. The CDR3 DNA reads TGTGCCAGCAGCCCCCGGGACACTGAAGCTTTCTTT.

The J gene is TRBJ1-1, the V gene TRBV16; D is uncertain. CDR3 length: 15 residues. Germline lookup yields CDR1 KGHSY and CDR2 FQNENV. V gave up 0 bases and J gave up 0 bases, with 8 bases separating them. The CDR3 is CASSQSPSMNTEAFF. In DNA form, the CDR3 reads TGTGCCAGCAGCCAATCTCCGAGTATGAACACTGAAGCTTTCTTT.